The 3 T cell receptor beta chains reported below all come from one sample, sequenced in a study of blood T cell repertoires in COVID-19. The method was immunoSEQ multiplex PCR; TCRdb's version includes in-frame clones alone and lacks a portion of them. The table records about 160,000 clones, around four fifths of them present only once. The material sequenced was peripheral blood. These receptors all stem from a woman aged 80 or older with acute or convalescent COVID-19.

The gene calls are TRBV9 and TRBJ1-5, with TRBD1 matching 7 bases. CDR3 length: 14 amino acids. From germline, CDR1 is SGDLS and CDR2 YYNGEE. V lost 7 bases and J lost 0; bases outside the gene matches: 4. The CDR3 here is CASGQDNSNQPQHF. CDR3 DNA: TGTGCCAGCGGACAGGATAATAGCAATCAGCCCCAGCATTTT.

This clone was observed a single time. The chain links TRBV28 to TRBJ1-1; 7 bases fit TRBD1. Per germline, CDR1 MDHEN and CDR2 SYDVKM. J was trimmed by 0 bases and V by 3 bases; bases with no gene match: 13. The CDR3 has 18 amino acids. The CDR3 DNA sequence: TGTGCCAGCAGTTTCCCGACGACAGGGAAGGGAATGAACACTGAAGCTTTCTTT. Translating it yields CASSFPTTGKGMNTEAFF.

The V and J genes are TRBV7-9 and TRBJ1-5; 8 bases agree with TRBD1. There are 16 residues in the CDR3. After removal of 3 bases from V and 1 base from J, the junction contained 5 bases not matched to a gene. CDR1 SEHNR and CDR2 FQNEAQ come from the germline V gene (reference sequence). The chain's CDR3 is CASSFGQGMSNQPQHF. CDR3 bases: TGTGCCAGCAGCTTCGGACAGGGCATGAGCAATCAGCCCCAGCATTTT.